Presented here are 5 T cell receptor beta chains from one specimen sequenced in a study of cytomegalovirus exposure and HLA in healthy donors. PCR involved 60 Vbeta and 13 Jbeta primers. Clones were sequenced by immunoSEQ multiplex PCR, and TCRdb holds only the in-frame ones, with some missing. Among over 70,000 clones, around 70% were seen once, and the ten largest hold 9.5% to 12%. Sequences were obtained from PBMCs. The source is a human donor in good health.

This clone was recorded once. This sequence joins TRBV6-6 and TRBJ1-2; TRBD1 agrees at 7 bases. The V and J ends lost 6 bases and 1 base, in that order; junction bases with no gene match: 8. The germline CDR1 and CDR2 sequences are MNHNY and SVGAGI (reference sequence). The CDR3 sequence is 15 residues long. The CDR3 sequence: CASRVGTDYNYGYTF. CDR3 nucleotide sequence: TGTGCCAGCAGGGTCGGGACAGACTATAACTATGGCTACACCTTC.

This rearrangement joins TRBV6-5 to TRBJ2-7; 7 bases match TRBD1. Germline V gene sequence: CDR1 MNHEY, CDR2 SVGAGI. CDR3 length equals 15 residues. V was pared by 6 bases and J by 3 bases, with 11 bases of the junction left unmatched. This CDR3 is CASRQRDRGYYEQYF. Written as DNA, the CDR3 is TGTGCCAGCAGACAACGGGACAGAGGCTACTACGAGCAGTACTTC.

The V and J genes are TRBV5-5 and TRBJ2-7; 8 bases are shared with TRBD1. V shed 0 bases and J 3 bases; nucleotides not matched to a gene: 2. The CDR3 loop spans 14 amino acids. Germline CDR1 and CDR2: SGHKS and YYEKEE (reference sequence). As DNA, the CDR3 is TGTGCCAGCAGCTTGGGCAGGGGGCTCTACGAGCAGTACTTC. Its protein product is CASSLGRGLYEQYF. Drawing the rest from reference TRBV5-5 and TRBJ2-7, the complete variable domain is DAGVTQSPTHLIKTRGQQVTLRCSPISGHKSVSWYQQVLGQGPQFIFQYYEKEERGRGNFPDRFSARQFPNYSSELNVNALLLGDSALYLCASSLGRGLYEQYFGPGTRLTVT.

The chain combines TRBV6-5 with TRBJ1-1, with D perhaps matching TRBD1 (6 bases). CDR1 and CDR2 from the germline V gene are MNHEY and SVGAGI. With 2 bases removed from V and 3 bases from J, the gap between germline ends came to 13 bases. The length of the CDR3 is 15 residues. The chain's CDR3 is CASSYGPPGDTEAFF. The CDR3 DNA is TGTGCCAGCAGTTACGGGCCCCCAGGGGACACTGAAGCTTTCTTT.

V is TRBV6-5 and J is TRBJ1-1, with D tentatively TRBD1 (6 bases). Germline V gene sequence: CDR1 MNHEY, CDR2 SVGAGI. The CDR3 contains 13 residues. Trimming left V 6 bases short and J 5 bases short, with 13 bases between. CDR3 in DNA: TGTGCCAGCAGCGGACAGAGGGGAACTGAAGCTTTCTTT. It specifies CASSGQRGTEAFF.